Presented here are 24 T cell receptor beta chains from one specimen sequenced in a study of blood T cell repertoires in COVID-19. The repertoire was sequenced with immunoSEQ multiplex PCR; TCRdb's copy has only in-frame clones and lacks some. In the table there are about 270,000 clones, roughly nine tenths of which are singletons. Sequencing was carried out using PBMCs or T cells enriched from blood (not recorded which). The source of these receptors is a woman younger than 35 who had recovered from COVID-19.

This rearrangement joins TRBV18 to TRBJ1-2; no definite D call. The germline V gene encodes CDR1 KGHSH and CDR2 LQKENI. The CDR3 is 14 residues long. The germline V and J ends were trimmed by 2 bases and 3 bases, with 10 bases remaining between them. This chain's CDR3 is CASSPIAVDYGYTF. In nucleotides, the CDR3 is TGTGCCAGCTCACCAATAGCAGTTGACTATGGCTACACCTTC.

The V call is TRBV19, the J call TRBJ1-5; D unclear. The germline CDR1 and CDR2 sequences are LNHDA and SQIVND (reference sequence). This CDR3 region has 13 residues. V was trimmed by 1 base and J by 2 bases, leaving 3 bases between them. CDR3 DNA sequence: TGTGCCAGTAGTATAGCTGGCAATCAGCCCCAGCATTTT. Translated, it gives CASSIAGNQPQHF.

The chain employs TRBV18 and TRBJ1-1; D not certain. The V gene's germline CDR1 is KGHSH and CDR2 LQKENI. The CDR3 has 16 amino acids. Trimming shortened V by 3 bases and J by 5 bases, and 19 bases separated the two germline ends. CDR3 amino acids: CASSPSHSLEGTEAFF. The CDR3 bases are TGTGCCAGCTCACCGTCCCACTCTCTTGAGGGAACTGAAGCTTTCTTT.

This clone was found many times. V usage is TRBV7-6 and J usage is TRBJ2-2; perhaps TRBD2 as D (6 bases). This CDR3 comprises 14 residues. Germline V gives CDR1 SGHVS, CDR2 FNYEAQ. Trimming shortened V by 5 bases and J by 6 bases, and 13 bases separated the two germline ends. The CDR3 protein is CASSRGTSSGELFF. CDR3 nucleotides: TGTGCCAGCAGCCGGGGAACTAGCTCCGGGGAGCTGTTTTTT.

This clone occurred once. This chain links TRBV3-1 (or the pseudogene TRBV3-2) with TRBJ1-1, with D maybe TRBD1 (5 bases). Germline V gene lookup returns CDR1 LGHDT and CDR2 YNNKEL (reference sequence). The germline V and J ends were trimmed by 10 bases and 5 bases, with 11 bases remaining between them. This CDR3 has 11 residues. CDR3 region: CATLRGTEAFF. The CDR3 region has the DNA TGTGCCACCCTTCGGGGGACTGAAGCTTTCTTT.

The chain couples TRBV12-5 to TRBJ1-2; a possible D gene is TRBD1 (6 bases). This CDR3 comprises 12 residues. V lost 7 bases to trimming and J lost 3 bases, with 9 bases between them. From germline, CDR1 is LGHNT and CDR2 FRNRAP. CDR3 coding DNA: TGTGCTAGTGCAGGGGACGACTATGGCTACACCTTC. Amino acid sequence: CASAGDDYGYTF. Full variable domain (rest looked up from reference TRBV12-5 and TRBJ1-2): DARVTQTPRHKVTEMGQEVTMRCQPILGHNTVFWYRQTMMQGLELLAYFRNRAPLDDSGMPKDRFSAEMPDATLATLKIQPSEPRDSAVYFCASAGDDYGYTFGSGTRLTVV.

In DNA, the CDR3 is TGTGCCAGCAGCGAACAAGATACGCAGTATTTT. Its translation: CASSEQDTQYF. The V and J genes are TRBV3-1 (or the pseudogene TRBV3-2) and TRBJ2-3; D ambiguous. The CDR3 contains 11 residues. With 5 bases removed from V and 5 bases from J, the gap between germline ends came to 5 bases. The germline CDR1 and CDR2 sequences are LGHDT and YNNKEL (reference sequence).

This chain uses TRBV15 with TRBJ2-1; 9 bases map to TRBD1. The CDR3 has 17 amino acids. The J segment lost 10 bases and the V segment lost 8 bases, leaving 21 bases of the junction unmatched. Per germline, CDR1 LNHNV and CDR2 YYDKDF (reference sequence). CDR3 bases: TGTGCCACCGATAAGGGAGGAGATGGACAGGGGAAATTAGAGCAGTTCTTC. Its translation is CATDKGGDGQGKLEQFF.

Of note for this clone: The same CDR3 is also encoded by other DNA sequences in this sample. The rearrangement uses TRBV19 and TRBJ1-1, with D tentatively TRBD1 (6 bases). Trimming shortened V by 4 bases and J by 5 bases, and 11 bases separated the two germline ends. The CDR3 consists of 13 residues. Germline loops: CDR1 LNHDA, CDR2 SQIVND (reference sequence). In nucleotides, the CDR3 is TGTGCCAGTAGTACGAACAGGGCTACTGAAGCTTTCTTT. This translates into CASSTNRATEAFF.

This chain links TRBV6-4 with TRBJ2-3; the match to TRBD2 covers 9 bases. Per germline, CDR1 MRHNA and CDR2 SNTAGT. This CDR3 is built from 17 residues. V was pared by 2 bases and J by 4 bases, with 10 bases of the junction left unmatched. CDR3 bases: TGTGCCAGCAGTGACACGAACGGCGGGGGGGTCTCAGATACGCAGTATTTT. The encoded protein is CASSDTNGGGVSDTQYF.

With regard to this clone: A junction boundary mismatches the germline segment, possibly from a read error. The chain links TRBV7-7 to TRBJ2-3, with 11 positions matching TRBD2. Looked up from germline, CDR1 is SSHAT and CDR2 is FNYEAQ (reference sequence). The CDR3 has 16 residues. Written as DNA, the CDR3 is TGTGCTAGCAGCCTGGGGACTAGCGGACGCACAGATACGCAGTATTTT. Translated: CASSLGTSGRTDTQYF.

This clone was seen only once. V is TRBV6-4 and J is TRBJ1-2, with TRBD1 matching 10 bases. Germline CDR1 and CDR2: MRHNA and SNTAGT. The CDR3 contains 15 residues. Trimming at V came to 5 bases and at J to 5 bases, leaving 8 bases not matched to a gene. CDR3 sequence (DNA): TGTGCCAGCAGTCAAGGACAGGGGGTTGGGTATGGCTACACCTTC. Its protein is CASSQGQGVGYGYTF.

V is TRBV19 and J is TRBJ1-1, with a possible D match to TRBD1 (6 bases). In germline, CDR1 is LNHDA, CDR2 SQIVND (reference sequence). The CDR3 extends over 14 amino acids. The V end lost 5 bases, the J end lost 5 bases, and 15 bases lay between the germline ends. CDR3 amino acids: CASSRRGAETEAFF. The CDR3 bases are TGTGCCAGTAGTCGGCGGGGGGCGGAAACTGAAGCTTTCTTT.

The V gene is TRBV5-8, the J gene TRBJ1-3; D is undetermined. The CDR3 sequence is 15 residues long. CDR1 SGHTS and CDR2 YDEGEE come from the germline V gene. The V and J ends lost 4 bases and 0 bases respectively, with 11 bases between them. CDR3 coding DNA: TGTGCCAGCAGCCCGCTTGGCCCCTCTGGAAACACCATATATTTT. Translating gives CASSPLGPSGNTIYF.

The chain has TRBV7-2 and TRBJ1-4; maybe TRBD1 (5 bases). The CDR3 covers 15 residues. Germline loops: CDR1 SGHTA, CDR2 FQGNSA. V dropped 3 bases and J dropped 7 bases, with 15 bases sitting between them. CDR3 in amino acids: CASSFYWTRSEKLFF. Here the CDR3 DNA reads TGTGCCAGCAGCTTCTACTGGACACGGTCTGAAAAACTGTTTTTT.

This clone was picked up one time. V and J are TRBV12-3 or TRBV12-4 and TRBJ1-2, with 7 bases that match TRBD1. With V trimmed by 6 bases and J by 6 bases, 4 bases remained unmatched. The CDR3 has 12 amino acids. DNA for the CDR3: TGTGCCAGCAGCAAAACAGGGGATGGCTACACCTTC. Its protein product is CASSKTGDGYTF.

The CDR3 sequence is CASSLEGAGSPLHF. CDR3 in DNA: TGTGCCAGCAGCTTGGAGGGGGCCGGTTCACCCCTCCACTTT. This chain connects TRBV7-9 to TRBJ1-6; 7 bases agree with TRBD1. After removal of 3 bases from V and 9 bases from J, the junction contained 5 bases not matched to a gene. Germline CDR1 is SEHNR and CDR2 is FQNEAQ (reference sequence). The CDR3 runs to 14 residues.

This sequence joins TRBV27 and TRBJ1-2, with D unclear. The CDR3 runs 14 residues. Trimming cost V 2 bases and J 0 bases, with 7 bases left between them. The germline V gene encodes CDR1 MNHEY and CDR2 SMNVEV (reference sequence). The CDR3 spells CASSLIPANYGYTF. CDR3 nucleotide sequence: TGTGCCAGCAGTTTAATACCAGCTAACTATGGCTACACCTTC.

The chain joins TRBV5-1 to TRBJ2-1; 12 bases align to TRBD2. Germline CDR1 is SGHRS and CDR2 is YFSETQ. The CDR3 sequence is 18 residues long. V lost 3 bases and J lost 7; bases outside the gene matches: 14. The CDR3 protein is CASSSLPPLAGGDNEQFF. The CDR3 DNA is TGCGCCAGCAGCTCACTCCCCCCTCTAGCGGGGGGGGATAATGAGCAGTTCTTC.

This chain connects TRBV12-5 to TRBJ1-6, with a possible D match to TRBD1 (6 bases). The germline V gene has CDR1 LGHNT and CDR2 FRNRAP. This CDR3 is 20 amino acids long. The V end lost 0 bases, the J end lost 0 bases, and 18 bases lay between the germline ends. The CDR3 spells CASGLVLGGTTSSYNSPLHF. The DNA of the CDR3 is TGTGCTAGTGGTTTGGTACTAGGTGGGACAACGAGCTCCTATAATTCACCCCTCCACTTT.

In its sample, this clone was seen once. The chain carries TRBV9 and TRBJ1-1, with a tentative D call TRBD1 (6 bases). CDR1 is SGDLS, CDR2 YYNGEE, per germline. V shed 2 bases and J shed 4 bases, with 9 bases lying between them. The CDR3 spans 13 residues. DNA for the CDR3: TGTGCCAGCAGCGTCACAGGGATCACTGAAGCTTTCTTT. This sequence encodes CASSVTGITEAFF.

The CDR3 DNA is TGTGCCAGCAGGCAGGTGGACCAAGAGACCCAGTACTTC. Translating it yields CASRQVDQETQYF. The chain recombines TRBV12-3 or TRBV12-4 with TRBJ2-5; the D is unclear. V lost 6 bases to trimming and J lost 0 bases, with 8 bases between them. The length of the CDR3 is 13 residues.

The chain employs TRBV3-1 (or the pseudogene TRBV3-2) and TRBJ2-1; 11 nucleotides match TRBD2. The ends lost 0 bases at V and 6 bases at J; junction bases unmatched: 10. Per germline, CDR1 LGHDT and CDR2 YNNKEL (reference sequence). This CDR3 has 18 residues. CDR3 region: CASSQELAGGWDSNEQFF. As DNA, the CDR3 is TGTGCCAGCAGCCAAGAGCTAGCGGGGGGTTGGGATTCCAATGAGCAGTTCTTC.

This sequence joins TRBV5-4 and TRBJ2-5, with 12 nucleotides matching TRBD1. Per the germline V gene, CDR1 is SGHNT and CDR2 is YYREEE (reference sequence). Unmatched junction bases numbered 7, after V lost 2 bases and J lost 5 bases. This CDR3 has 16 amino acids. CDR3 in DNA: TGTGCCAGCAGCTTAACCGGGACAGGGGGCGGCGAGACCCAGTACTTC. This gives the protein CASSLTGTGGGETQYF.